This TCR beta chain was sequenced during a study of OX40 agonist ivuxolimab in advanced cancers. Across the study: The mean age was roughly 60 years, ranging from roughly 23 to 79, with less than 90% of participants male. One hepatocellular carcinoma and a couple of cutaneous melanoma patients partially responded.

Libraries were prepared by immunoSEQ multiplex PCR; TCRdb keeps only in-frame clonotypes and omits some of them. Of 20,000 or so clones in the sample, over 75% were seen once. This clone was counted between two and nine times. Per the germline V gene, CDR1 is SEHNR and CDR2 is FQNEAQ (reference sequence). The CDR3 runs to 12 residues. Trimming stripped 4 bases from V and 3 bases from J, with 6 bases between. The V gene is TRBV7-9, the J gene TRBJ1-2, with D uncertain. This clonotype was sampled from an adult with an advanced solid tumor such as melanoma, head and neck, liver or kidney cancer. The source was CD4+ or CD8+ T cells sorted from blood, collected in a trial of the OX40 agonist ivuxolimab. The CDR3 DNA is TGTGCCAGCAGCTCAGGACACTATGGCTACACCTTC. It translates to CASSSGHYGYTF. Based on the CDR3 plus reference TRBV7-9 and TRBJ1-2, the full variable domain is DTGVSQNPRHKITKRGQNVTFRCDPISEHNRLYWYRQTLGQGPEFLTYFQNEAQLEKSRLLSDRFSAERPKGSFSTLEIQRTEQGDSAMYLCASSSGHYGYTFGSGTRLTVV.